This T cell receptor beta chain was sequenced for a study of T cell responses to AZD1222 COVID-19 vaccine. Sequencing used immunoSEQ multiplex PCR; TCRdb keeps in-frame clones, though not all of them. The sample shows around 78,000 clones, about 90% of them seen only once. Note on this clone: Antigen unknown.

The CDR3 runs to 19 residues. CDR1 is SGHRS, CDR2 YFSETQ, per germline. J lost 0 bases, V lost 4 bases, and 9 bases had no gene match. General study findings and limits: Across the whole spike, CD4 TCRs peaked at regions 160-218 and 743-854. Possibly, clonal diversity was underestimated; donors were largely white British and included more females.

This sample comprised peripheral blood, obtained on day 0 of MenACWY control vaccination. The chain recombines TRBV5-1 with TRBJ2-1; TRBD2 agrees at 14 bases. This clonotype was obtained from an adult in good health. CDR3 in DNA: TGCGCCAGCAGCACAAGGACTAGCGGGAGGATAAGCTCCTACAATGAGCAGTTCTTC. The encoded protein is CASSTRTSGRISSYNEQFF.